This record covers a single T cell receptor beta chain. This CDR3 spans 16 amino acids. The V gene's germline CDR1 is KGHSH and CDR2 LQKENI. Trimming removed 6 bases from V and 0 bases from J; junction bases left unmatched: 10. This sample stems from a study of blood T cell repertoires in COVID-19. On the study more broadly: Both acute and convalescent COVID-19 samples were obtained from the United States, Italy and Spain.

The assay was immunoSEQ multiplex PCR, and TCRdb's table has in-frame clones only and misses some. The sample yields 100,000 to 150,000 clones, about 93% seen once. The V and J genes are TRBV18 and TRBJ2-7; 8 positions agree with TRBD1. This TCR was recovered from a man aged 45-65 years with COVID-19, enrolled during active disease. The sequenced sample consisted of peripheral blood. DNA for the CDR3: TGTGCCAGCTCCCCATTGTGGGACAGGAGCTCCTACGAGCAGTACGTC. This sequence encodes CASSPLWDRSSYEQYV.